Listed below are T cell receptor beta chains from one sample, sequenced in a study of T cells in Graves' hyperthyroidism and ophthalmopathy. TCRdb called the multiplex PCR reads again in MiXCR, with one record for every CDR3 protein. The repertoire holds a few hundred thousand distinct CDR3 sequences, with around 45% as singletons. Sample: peripheral blood or thyroid tissue (not recorded which). The source is a woman under 30 with Graves' hyperthyroidism. CDR3s include the opening cysteine and the closing phenylalanine or tryptophan.

>TRBJ2-2|TRBV20-1
CSARLRELFF
>TRBJ1-2|TRBV2
CASVRQGLGYTF
>TRBJ1-4|TRBV27
CASRLGRGSAKLFF
>TRBJ2-6|TRBV6-2/TRBV6-3
CATTGTGLSGANVLTF
>TRBJ2-2|TRBV7-9
CASSRGLSTGELFF
>TRBJ1-2|TRBV25-1
CASSRQGWGYGYTF
>TRBJ2-3|TRBV2
CASSQKTGTDTQYF
>TRBJ1-2|TRBV15
CATSSEARANYGYTF
>TRBJ2-2|TRBV2
CAIPTIGGGELFF
>TRBJ1-4|TRBV5-1
CASSLWDRNEKLFF
>TRBJ2-5|TRBV12-3/TRBV12-4
CASSDRPGEETQYF
>TRBJ2-3|TRBV29-1
CSVAPTSMADTQYF
>TRBJ1-2|TRBV27
CASSFWEGGGYTF
>TRBJ1-1|TRBV29-1
CSVDIYRNTEAFF
>TRBJ1-5|TRBV6-1
CASSENGQPQHF
>TRBJ1-3|TRBV5-1
CASSPWLAGDTIYF
>TRBJ1-5|TRBV20-1
CSARALAGNQPQHF
>TRBJ1-1|TRBV12-3/TRBV12-4
CASSRPGGTEAFF
>TRBJ1-2|TRBV29-1
CSSSDINYGYTF
>TRBJ2-5|TRBV29-1
CSANAAETQETQYF
>TRBJ1-5|TRBV12-3/TRBV12-4
CASSLDGQGANQPQHF
>TRBJ1-2|TRBV4-1
CASSHMGAYGYTF
>TRBJ2-7|TRBV7-2
CASSPQRPGQGTYEQYF
>TRBJ1-5|TRBV15
CATSSLRQDGNQPQHF
>TRBJ2-7|TRBV7-4
CASSSGQRGQYSGEQYF
>TRBJ2-7|TRBV7-2
CASSPRASATYEQYF
>TRBJ2-7|TRBV15
CATSSQGLAGEQYF
>TRBJ2-7|TRBV18
CASSPGGTGVSEQYF
>TRBJ2-5|TRBV20-1
CSAGDNGQAQYF
>TRBJ2-7|TRBV20-1
CSASSGSSYEQYF
>TRBJ1-1|TRBV20-1
CSASTREMNTEAFF
>TRBJ1-5|TRBV27
CASTPRQGNQPQHF
>TRBJ2-5|TRBV20-1
CSASDRVEGEETQYF
>TRBJ1-4|TRBV29-1
CSQGGRGNEKLFF
>TRBJ2-5|TRBV29-1
CSSHGTGLTLETQYF